This entry features one TCR beta chain sequence. These data come from a study of OX40 agonist ivuxolimab in advanced cancers. With 4 bases removed from V and 7 bases from J, the gap between germline ends came to 14 bases. In germline, CDR1 is MNHNS, CDR2 SASEGT. The CDR3 contains 14 residues. Repertoires were generated with immunoSEQ multiplex PCR, while TCRdb's copy carries only in-frame clones and drops some. The sample comprises tens of thousands of clones, about four fifths of which are singletons, and nearly 20% rests with the top ten. The source material was CD4+ or CD8+ T cells sorted from blood, sampled in a trial of the OX40 agonist ivuxolimab. This rearrangement joins TRBV6-1 to TRBJ1-5, with a weak D call TRBD1 (5 bases). This receptor was identified in an adult with an advanced solid tumor such as melanoma, head and neck, liver or kidney cancer. CDR3 in DNA: TGTGCCAGCAGTGCGCTACAGGTTGGGCAGCCCCAGCATTTT. Protein: CASSALQVGQPQHF.